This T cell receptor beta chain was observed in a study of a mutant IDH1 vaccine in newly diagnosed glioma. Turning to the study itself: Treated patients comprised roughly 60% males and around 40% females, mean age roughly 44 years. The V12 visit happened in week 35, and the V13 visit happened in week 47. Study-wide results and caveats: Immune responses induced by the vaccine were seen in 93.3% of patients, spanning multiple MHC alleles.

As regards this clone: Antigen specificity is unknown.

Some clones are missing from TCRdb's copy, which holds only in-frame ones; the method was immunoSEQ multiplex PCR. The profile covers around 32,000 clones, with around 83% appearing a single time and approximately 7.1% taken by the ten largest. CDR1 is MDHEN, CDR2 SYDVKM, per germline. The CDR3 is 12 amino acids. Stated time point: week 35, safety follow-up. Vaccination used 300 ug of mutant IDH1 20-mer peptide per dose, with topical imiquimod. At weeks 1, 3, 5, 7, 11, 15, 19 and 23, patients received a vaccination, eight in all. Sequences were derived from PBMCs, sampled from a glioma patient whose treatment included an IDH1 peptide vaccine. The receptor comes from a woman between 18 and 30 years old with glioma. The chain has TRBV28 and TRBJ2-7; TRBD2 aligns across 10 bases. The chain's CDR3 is CSAGGTSYEQYF. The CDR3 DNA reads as TGTTCAGCGGGAGGGACTTCCTACGAGCAGTACTTC.